The clone carrying this T cell receptor (beta chain) showed up just a few times. Its matching antigen is unknown. Sample treatment: oral pan-JAK inhibitor, 5-10 mg twice daily. This specimen comes from a study of CD8+ T cells in alopecia areata. Study details: Affected scalp percentage determined the severity score of treated patients. Points from the study as a whole: Against the mouse data, patients shared TCRs less clearly, possibly for HLA reasons. Researchers report lesional scalp, most notably alopecia totalis/universalis, outstripped normal scalp in clonality. Tofacitinib delivered significant drops in scalp clonality and in expanded CD8+ clones among the top 100.

Following extraction, RNA underwent reverse transcription to cDNA, which served as the sequencing template. Profiled with immunoSEQ multiplex PCR; TCRdb holds only in-frame clones, not every one. Among about 180,000 clones, around 49% were seen once, and the ten largest hold around a tenth. This receptor was obtained from a human donor with alopecia areata. Sequencing used CD8+ T cells sorted from blood, obtained at approximately week 51, from a patient treated with tofacitinib.

The CDR3 spells CASEEQAPNEKLFF. Here the CDR3 DNA reads TGTGCCAGCGAAGAACAGGCGCCTAATGAAAAACTGTTTTTT. The chain uses TRBV25-1 and TRBJ1-4; perhaps TRBD1 as D (5 bases). The ends were cut back, 8 bases at V and 3 bases at J, with 13 bases in the middle. Germline V gene lookup returns CDR1 MGHDK and CDR2 SYGVNS. The CDR3 is made up of 14 amino acids.